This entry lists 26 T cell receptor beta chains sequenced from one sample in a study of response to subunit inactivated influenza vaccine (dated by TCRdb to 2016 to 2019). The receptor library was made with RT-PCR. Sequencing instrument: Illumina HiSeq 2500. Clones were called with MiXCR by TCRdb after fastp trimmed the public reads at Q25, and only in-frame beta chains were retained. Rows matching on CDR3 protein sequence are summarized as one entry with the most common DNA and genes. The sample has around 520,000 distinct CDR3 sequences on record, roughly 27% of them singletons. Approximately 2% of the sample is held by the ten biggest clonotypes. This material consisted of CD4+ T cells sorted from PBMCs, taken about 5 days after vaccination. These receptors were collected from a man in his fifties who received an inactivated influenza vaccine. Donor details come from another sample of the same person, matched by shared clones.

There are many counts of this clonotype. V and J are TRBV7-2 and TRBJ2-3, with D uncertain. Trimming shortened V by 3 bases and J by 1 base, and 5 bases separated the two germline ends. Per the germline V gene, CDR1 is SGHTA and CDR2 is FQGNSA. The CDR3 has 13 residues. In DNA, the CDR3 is TGTGCCAGCAGCTTGTGGGGCACAGATACGCAGTATTTT. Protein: CASSLWGTDTQYF.

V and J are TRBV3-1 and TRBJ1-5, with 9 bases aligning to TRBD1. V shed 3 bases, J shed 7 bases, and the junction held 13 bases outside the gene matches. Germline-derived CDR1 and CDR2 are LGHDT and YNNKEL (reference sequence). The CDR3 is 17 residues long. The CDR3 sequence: CASSHTGTGLVRQPQHF. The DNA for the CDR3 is TGTGCCAGCAGCCACACCGGGACAGGGCTCGTTAGGCAGCCCCAGCATTTT.

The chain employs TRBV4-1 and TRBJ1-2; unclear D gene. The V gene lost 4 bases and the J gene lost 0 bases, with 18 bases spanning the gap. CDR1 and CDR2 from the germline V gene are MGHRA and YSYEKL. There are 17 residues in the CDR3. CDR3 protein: CASSRGGQPRANYGYTF. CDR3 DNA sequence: TGCGCCAGCAGCCGGGGAGGCCAGCCGCGAGCTAACTATGGCTACACCTTC.

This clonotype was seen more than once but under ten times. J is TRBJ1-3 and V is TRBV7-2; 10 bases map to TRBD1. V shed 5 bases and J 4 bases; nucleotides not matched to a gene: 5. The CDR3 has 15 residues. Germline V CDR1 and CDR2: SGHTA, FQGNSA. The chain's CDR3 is CASSDRDRGGNTIYF. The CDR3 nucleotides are TGTGCCAGCAGCGACCGGGACAGGGGCGGAAACACCATATATTTT.

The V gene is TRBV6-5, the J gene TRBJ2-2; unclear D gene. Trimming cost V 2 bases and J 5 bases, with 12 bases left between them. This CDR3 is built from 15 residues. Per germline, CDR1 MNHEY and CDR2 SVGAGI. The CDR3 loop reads CASSYAPDGTGELFF. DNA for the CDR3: TGTGCCAGCAGTTACGCCCCGGACGGGACCGGGGAGCTGTTTTTT.

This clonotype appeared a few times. The CDR3 reads CASTPPGTSIRGYEQYF. CDR3 nucleotides: TGTGCCAGCACACCCCCCGGGACATCTATACGAGGGTACGAGCAGTACTTC. The chain recombines TRBV2 with TRBJ2-7; D perhaps matches TRBD1 (6 bases). Germline assignment: CDR1 SNHLY and CDR2 FYNNEI. This CDR3 has 17 amino acids. V was pared by 7 bases and J by 4 bases, with 26 bases between. Using reference TRBV2 and TRBJ2-7 for the parts outside the CDR3, the full variable domain is EPEVTQTPSHQVTQMGQEVILRCVPISNHLYFYWYRQILGQKVEFLVSFYNNEISEKSEIFDDQFSVERPDGSNFTLKIRSTKLEDSAMYFCASTPPGTSIRGYEQYFGPGTRLTVT.

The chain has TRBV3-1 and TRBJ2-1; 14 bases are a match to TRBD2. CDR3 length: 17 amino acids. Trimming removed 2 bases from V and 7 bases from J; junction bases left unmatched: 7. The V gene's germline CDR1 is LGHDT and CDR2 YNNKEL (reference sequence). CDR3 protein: CASSQTGGTSGRNEQFF. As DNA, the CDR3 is TGTGCCAGCAGCCAAACGGGAGGGACTAGCGGGAGAAATGAGCAGTTCTTC.

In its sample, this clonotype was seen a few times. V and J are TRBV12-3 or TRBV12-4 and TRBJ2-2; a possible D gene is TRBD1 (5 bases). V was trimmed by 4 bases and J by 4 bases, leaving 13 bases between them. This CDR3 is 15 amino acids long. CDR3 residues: CASSWLSRGTGELFF. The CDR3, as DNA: TGTGCCAGCAGTTGGCTCTCTAGGGGCACCGGGGAGCTGTTTTTT.

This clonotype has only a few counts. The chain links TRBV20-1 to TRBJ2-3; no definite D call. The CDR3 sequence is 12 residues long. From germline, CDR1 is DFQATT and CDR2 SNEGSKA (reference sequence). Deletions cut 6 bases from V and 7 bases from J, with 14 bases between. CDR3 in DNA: TGCAGTGCCGCCGTCCAGGAGCATACGCAGTATTTT. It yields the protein CSAAVQEHTQYF.

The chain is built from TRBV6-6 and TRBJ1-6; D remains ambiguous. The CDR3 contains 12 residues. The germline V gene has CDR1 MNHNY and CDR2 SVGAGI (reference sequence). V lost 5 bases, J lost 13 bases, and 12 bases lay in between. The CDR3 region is CASSTPRGPLHF. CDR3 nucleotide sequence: TGTGCCAGCAGTACCCCTCGTGGGCCCCTCCACTTT.

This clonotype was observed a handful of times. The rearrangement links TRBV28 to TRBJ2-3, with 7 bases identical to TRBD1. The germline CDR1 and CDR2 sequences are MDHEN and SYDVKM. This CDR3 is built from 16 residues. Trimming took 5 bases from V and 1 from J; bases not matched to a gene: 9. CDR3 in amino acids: CASSRQTGARTDTQYF. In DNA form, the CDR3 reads TGTGCCAGCAGTCGACAAACAGGGGCGCGCACAGATACGCAGTATTTT.

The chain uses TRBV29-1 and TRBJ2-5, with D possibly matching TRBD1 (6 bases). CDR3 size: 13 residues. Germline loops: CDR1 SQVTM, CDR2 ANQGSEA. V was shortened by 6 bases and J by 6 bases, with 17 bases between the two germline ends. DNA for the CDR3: TGCAGCGTCCAAGGTGGGGGCCAGCAGACCCAGTACTTC. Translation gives CSVQGGGQQTQYF.

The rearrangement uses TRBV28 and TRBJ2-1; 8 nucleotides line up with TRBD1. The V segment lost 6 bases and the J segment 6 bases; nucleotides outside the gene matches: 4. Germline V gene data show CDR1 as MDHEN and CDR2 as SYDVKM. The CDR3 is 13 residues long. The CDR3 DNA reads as TGTGCCAGCAGAACGACAGGGGTCAATGAGCAGTTCTTC. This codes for CASRTTGVNEQFF.

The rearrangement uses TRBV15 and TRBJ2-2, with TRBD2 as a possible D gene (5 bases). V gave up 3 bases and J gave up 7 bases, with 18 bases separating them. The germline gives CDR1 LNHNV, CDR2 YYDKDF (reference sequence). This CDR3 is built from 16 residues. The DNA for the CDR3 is TGTGCCACCAGCAGGGCTCTAGTGAGGGCAAGCGGGGAGCTGTTTTTT. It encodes CATSRALVRASGELFF. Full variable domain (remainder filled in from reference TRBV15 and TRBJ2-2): DAMVIQNPRYQVTQFGKPVTLSCSQTLNHNVMYWYQQKSSQAPKLLFHYYDKDFNNEADTPDNFQSRRPNTSFCFLDIRSPGLGDTAMYLCATSRALVRASGELFFGEGSRLTVL.

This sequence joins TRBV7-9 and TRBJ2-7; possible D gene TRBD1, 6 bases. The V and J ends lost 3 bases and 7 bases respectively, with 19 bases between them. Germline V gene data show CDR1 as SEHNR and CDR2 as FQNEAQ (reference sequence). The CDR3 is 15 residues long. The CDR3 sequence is CASSFSGTPPSEQYF. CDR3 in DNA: TGTGCCAGCAGCTTCTCAGGGACACCCCCGAGTGAGCAGTACTTC.

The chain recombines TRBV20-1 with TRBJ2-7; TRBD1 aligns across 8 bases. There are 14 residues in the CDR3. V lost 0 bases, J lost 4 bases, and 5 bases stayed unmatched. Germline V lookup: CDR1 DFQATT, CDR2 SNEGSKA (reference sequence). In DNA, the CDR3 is TGCAGTGCTAGAGATCCCAGGGGGCTTTACGAGCAGTACTTC. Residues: CSARDPRGLYEQYF.

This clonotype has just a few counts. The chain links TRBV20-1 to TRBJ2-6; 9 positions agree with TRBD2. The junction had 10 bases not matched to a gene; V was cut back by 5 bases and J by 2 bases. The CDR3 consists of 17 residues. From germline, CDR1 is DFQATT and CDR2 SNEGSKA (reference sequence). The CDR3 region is CSAAWRAGGPGANVLTF. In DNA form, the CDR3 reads TGCAGTGCTGCTTGGCGGGCGGGAGGGCCTGGGGCCAACGTCCTGACTTTC.

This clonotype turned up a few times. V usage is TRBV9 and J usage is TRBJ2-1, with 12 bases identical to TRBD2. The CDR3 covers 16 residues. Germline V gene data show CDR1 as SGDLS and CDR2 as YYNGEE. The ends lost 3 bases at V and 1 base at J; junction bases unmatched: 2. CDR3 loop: CASSALAGGSYNEQFF. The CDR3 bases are TGTGCCAGCAGCGCTCTAGCGGGAGGGTCCTACAATGAGCAGTTCTTC.

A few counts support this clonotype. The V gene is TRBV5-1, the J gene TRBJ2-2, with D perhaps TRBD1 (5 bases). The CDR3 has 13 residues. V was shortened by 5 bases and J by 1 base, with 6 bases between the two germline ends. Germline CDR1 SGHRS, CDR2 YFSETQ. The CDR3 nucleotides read TGCGCCAGCAGGACAGAGAACACCGGGGAGCTGTTTTTT. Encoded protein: CASRTENTGELFF.

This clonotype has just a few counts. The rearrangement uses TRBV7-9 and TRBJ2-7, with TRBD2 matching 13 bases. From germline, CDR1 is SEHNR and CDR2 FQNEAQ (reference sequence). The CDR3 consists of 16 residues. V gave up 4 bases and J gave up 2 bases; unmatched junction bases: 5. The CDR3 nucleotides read TGTGCCAGCAGCTCTGGACTAGCGGGAGAGGCCTACGAGCAGTACTTC. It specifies CASSSGLAGEAYEQYF.

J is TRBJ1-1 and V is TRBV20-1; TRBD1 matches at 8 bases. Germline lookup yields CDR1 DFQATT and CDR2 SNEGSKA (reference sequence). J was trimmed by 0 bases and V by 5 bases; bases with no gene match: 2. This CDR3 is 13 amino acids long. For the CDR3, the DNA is TGCAGTGCTCCGGACAGGGTGAACACTGAAGCTTTCTTT. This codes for CSAPDRVNTEAFF.

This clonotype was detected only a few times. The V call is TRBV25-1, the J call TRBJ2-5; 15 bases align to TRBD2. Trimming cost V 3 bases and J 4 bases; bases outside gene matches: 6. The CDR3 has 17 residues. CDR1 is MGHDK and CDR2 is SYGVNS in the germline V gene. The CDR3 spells CASSESRGLAGGETQYF. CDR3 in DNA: TGTGCCAGCAGTGAGTCGCGGGGACTAGCGGGAGGAGAGACCCAGTACTTC. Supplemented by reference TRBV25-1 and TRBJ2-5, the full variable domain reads EADIYQTPRYLVIGTGKKITLECSQTMGHDKMYWYQQDPGMELHLIHYSYGVNSTEKGDLSSESTVSRIRTEHFPLTLESARPSHTSQYLCASSESRGLAGGETQYFGPGTRLLVL.

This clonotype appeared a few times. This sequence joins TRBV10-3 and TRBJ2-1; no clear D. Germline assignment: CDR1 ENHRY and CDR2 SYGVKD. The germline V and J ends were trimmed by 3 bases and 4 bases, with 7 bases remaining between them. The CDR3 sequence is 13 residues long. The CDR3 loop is CAISEEPYNEQFF. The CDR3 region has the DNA TGTGCCATCAGTGAAGAGCCTTACAATGAGCAGTTCTTC.

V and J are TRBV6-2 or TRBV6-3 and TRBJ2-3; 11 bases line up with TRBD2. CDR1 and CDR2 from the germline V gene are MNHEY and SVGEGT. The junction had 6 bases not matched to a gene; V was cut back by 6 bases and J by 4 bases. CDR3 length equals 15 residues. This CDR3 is CASRIAGGPSDTQYF. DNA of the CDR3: TGTGCCAGCAGAATAGCGGGGGGGCCTTCAGATACGCAGTATTTT.

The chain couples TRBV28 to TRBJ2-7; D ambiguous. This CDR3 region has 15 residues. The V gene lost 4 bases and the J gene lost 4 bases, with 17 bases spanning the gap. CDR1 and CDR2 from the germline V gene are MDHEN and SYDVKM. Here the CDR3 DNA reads TGTGCCAGCAGTTCTACCCCAGGACCTCCTTACGAGCAGTACTTC. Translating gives CASSSTPGPPYEQYF.

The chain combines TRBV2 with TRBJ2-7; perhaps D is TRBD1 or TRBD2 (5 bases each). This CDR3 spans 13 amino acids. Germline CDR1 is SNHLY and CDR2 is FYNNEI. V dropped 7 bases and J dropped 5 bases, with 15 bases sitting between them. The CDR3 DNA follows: TGTGCCAGCAAACGTGCGTGGGACCACGAGCAGTACTTC. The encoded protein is CASKRAWDHEQYF.